Listed below are T cell receptor beta chains from one sample, sequenced in a study of blood T cell repertoires in COVID-19. Produced via immunoSEQ multiplex PCR; TCRdb's table is partial and in-frame only. The table lists fewer than 85,000 clones, 85% to 90% of them singletons. The sequencing input was peripheral blood. These receptor sequences come from a man older than 75 with acute or convalescent COVID-19. The CDR3 runs from the conserved cysteine through the conserved F or W. D genes are given only for firm matches. Where a row states a size, it is once, few, many or the class of an expanded clone; other rows omit it.

CDR3 DNA	CDR3 protein	CDR3 length	D gene	V gene	clone size	J gene
TGCGCCAGCAGCCAGTCGCTACAGGGGAGCACTGAAGCTTTCTTT	CASSQSLQGSTEAFF	15	TRBD1	TRBV5-1	NA	TRBJ1-1
TGCGCCAGCAGCCAGGCAGACGGGAGCTATGGCTACACCTTC	CASSQADGSYGYTF	14	NA	TRBV4-1	NA	TRBJ1-2
TGTGCCAGCAGCCCCCGCGGGGGGGCCAACGAGCAGTACTTC	CASSPRGGANEQYF	14	TRBD2	TRBV11-2	NA	TRBJ2-7
TGTGCCAGCAGCGATAGAGGGACAGGGGGCTGGGAGCTGTTTTTT	CASSDRGTGGWELFF	15	TRBD1	TRBV11-2	NA	TRBJ2-2
TGTGCCAGCAGCCCCTGGACAGGCGTTAACACCGGGGAGCTGTTTTTT	CASSPWTGVNTGELFF	16	TRBD1	TRBV14	NA	TRBJ2-2
TGTGCCAGCTCACCGAGGGGACAGGGAACTGAAGCTTTCTTT	CASSPRGQGTEAFF	14	TRBD1	TRBV18	NA	TRBJ1-1
TGTGCCAGCAGCTTAGACGGCGGGGCCCGTTACAATGAGCAGTTCTTC	CASSLDGGARYNEQFF	16	NA	TRBV7-3	NA	TRBJ2-1
TGTGCCAGCAGTTACGGACAGGGGAGTCAGCCCCAGCATTTT	CASSYGQGSQPQHF	14	TRBD1	TRBV6-6	NA	TRBJ1-5
TGTGCCAGCAACGGACAGGTCGGCTATGGCTACACCTTC	CASNGQVGYGYTF	13	TRBD1	TRBV6-5	NA	TRBJ1-2
TGCGCCAGCAGCGTCTGGGGGCGAATCAATGAGCAGTTCTTC	CASSVWGRINEQFF	14	NA	TRBV5-1	few	TRBJ2-1
TGTGCCAGTAGTCTTTACACCGGGGAGCTGTTTTTT	CASSLYTGELFF	12	NA	TRBV19	NA	TRBJ2-2
TGTGCCAGCAGTGGACAGGGGGATGGGGAAAAACTGTTTTTT	CASSGQGDGEKLFF	14	TRBD1	TRBV25-1	once	TRBJ1-4
TGTGCCAGCAGCCCCCGGGCAGGGGGTCCGGAGACCCAGTACTTC	CASSPRAGGPETQYF	15	TRBD1	TRBV3-1/TRBV3-2	NA	TRBJ2-5
TGTGCCAGCAGAAGACAGGGGAACTACGAGCAGTACTTC	CASRRQGNYEQYF	13	TRBD1	TRBV6-5	NA	TRBJ2-7
TGTGCCAGCAGCCAAGATCTAGCGGGGGCATTAAGGAGAGCCGGGGAGCTGTTTTTT	CASSQDLAGALRRAGELFF	19	TRBD2	TRBV4-2	NA	TRBJ2-2
TGTGCCAGCAGCTCTACAGGGGTGAACACTGAAGCTTTCTTT	CASSSTGVNTEAFF	14	TRBD1	TRBV7-3	NA	TRBJ1-1
TGTGCCTGGAGTCCTGGGGGATACAGAACGGGGGGGAGCTCCTACAATGAGCAGTTCTTC	CAWSPGGYRTGGSSYNEQFF	20	TRBD2	TRBV30	NA	TRBJ2-1
TGTGCCAGCACCTACTCTCTAAATCGGGGGCAAGAGACCCAGTACTTC	CASTYSLNRGQETQYF	16	NA	TRBV6-2/TRBV6-3	NA	TRBJ2-5
TGTGCCAGCAGTTCGTACTCCTCAGGGGAGCCATCGTCCGGGGAGCTGTTTTTT	CASSSYSSGEPSSGELFF	18	NA	TRBV28	NA	TRBJ2-2
TGTGCCAGCAGCCGAGGGACGCGGGGACAGAGGACGCAGTATTTT	CASSRGTRGQRTQYF	15	NA	TRBV3-1/TRBV3-2	NA	TRBJ2-3
TGTGCCAGTAGTATAGTTCTGGGTAGCGGGAGGACAGATACGCAGTATTTT	CASSIVLGSGRTDTQYF	17	TRBD2	TRBV19	NA	TRBJ2-3
TGTGCCAGTACCCCCATGCGGACTAGCGGGGTACATGAGCAGTTCTTC	CASTPMRTSGVHEQFF	16	TRBD2	TRBV19	NA	TRBJ2-1
TGTGCCAGCAGCCTCGGGGGGGAGACCGGGGAGCTGTTTTTT	CASSLGGETGELFF	14	TRBD2	TRBV5-4	NA	TRBJ2-2
TGTGCCAGCAGCTTTGGGCCCGGGACTAGCGGTTACAATGAGCAGTTCTTC	CASSFGPGTSGYNEQFF	17	TRBD2	TRBV11-2	NA	TRBJ2-1
TGTGCCAGCAGCTTAGATGGGTCCCGACTCGGAGATACGCAGTATTTT	CASSLDGSRLGDTQYF	16	NA	TRBV11-3	NA	TRBJ2-3
TGCGCCAGCAGCTCACCTACGGGGGGGAGCACAGATACGCAGTATTTT	CASSSPTGGSTDTQYF	16	TRBD2	TRBV5-1	NA	TRBJ2-3
TGCGCCAGCAGCCCCCAGGGACAGAACACCGGGGAGCTGTTTTTT	CASSPQGQNTGELFF	15	NA	TRBV5-1	few	TRBJ2-2
TGTGCCAGCATCCTGAGACTAGCGGGAGAGTCCGGTGAGCAGTTCTTC	CASILRLAGESGEQFF	16	TRBD2	TRBV6-6	NA	TRBJ2-1
TGTGCCAGTAGCCGACCGGGGACAGCCAATCAGCCCCAGCATTTT	CASSRPGTANQPQHF	15	TRBD1	TRBV19	NA	TRBJ1-5
TGTGCCAGCAGCTTAGTATGGGCGGGGGCAGGGTCCAAGGAGACCCAGTACTTC	CASSLVWAGAGSKETQYF	18	NA	TRBV7-2	NA	TRBJ2-5
TGTGCCAGCAGCCGGGGACTAGCGGGGGGGGTCTTCCAAGAGACCCAGTACTTC	CASSRGLAGGVFQETQYF	18	TRBD2	TRBV7-6	NA	TRBJ2-5
TGTGCCAGCACGCGAGGGGGCGGGACCGGTGAATATAGTGAGCAGTTCTTC	CASTRGGGTGEYSEQFF	17	NA	TRBV7-9	NA	TRBJ2-1
TGTGCCAGCTCACCGGCGCTCCCTGGGCAGGCCCAGAATGAAAAACTGTTTTTT	CASSPALPGQAQNEKLFF	18	NA	TRBV18	NA	TRBJ1-4
TGCGCCAGCAGCCCCGGGACTAGCGGGCGTGAGCAGTACTTC	CASSPGTSGREQYF	14	TRBD2	TRBV5-1	NA	TRBJ2-7
TGTGCCAGCTCACCCGGGACAAGGAATGAGCAGTTCTTC	CASSPGTRNEQFF	13	NA	TRBV18	NA	TRBJ2-1
TGTGCCATCAGTGACTCGGACAGGGTCGAGACCCAGTACTTC	CAISDSDRVETQYF	14	TRBD1	TRBV10-3	NA	TRBJ2-5
TGTGCCATCAGTGCACTAGCGGGCTCCTCCTACAATGAGCAGTTCTTC	CAISALAGSSYNEQFF	16	TRBD2	TRBV10-3	NA	TRBJ2-1
TGCGCCAGCAGGCCGACAGGGTACAACTCCGGGGAGCTGTTTTTT	CASRPTGYNSGELFF	15	TRBD1	TRBV5-1	once	TRBJ2-2
TGTGCCAGCAGCCGCAACCCAGATACTAGCAATCAGCCCCAGCATTTT	CASSRNPDTSNQPQHF	16	NA	TRBV5-5	NA	TRBJ1-5
TGTGCCAGCAGCTTAGGACAGGCAGATAACTATGGCTACACCTTC	CASSLGQADNYGYTF	15	NA	TRBV7-9	NA	TRBJ1-2
TGTGCCAGCTCACCACCGGGGAGCTCTGGAAACACCATATATTTT	CASSPPGSSGNTIYF	15	NA	TRBV18	NA	TRBJ1-3
TGCGCCAGCAGCTTCTCCCGGGGGGGGGATTGGTACACTGAAGCTTTCTTT	CASSFSRGGDWYTEAFF	17	NA	TRBV5-1	NA	TRBJ1-1
TGCGCCAGCACTGGGACAGGGGCTAGAGCAGCATCCCACGAGCAGTACTTC	CASTGTGARAASHEQYF	17	TRBD1	TRBV10-2	NA	TRBJ2-7
TGTGCCATCATGGGGACAGAGAACACTGAAGCTTTCTTT	CAIMGTENTEAFF	13	TRBD1	TRBV10-3	NA	TRBJ1-1